Here is one T cell receptor (beta chain) with its context. The CDR3 runs 16 residues. V trimming: 0 bases; J trimming: 2 bases; junction bases outside the gene matches: 6. Germline CDR1 MNHEY, CDR2 SVGAGI. The sample belongs to a study of identical twins. TCRdb re-called the 5' RACE reads through MiXCR, storing one row per CDR3 protein. The sample includes roughly 540,000 distinct CDR3 sequences, roughly 21% of them seen just once. The sample was also linked to a second study, of T cells expressing NK-cell markers.

The receptor's source is a woman younger than 35 in good health. The chain joins TRBV6-5 to TRBJ2-5; 7 bases align to TRBD1. The sequenced sample was CD4+ T cells sorted from blood. CDR3 in DNA: TGTGCCAGCAGTTACTCGATAGGGGGCAGGCAAGAGACCCAGTACTTC. Its protein product is CASSYSIGGRQETQYF.